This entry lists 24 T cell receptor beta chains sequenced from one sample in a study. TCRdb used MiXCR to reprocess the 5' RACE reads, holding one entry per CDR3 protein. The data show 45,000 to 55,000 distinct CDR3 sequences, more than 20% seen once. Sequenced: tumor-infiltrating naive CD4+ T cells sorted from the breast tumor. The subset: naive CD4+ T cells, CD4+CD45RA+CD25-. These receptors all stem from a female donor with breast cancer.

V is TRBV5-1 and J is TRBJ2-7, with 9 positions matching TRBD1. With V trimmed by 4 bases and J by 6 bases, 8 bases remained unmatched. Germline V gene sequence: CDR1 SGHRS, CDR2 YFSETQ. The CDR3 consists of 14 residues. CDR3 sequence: CASSVPGQGAEQYF. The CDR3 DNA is TGCGCCAGCAGCGTGCCGGGACAGGGTGCCGAGCAGTACTTC. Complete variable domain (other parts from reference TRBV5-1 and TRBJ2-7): KAGVTQTPRYLIKTRGQQVTLSCSPISGHRSVSWYQQTPGQGLQFLFEYFSETQRNKGNFPGRFSGRQFSNSRSEMNVSTLELGDSALYLCASSVPGQGAEQYFGPGTRLTVT.

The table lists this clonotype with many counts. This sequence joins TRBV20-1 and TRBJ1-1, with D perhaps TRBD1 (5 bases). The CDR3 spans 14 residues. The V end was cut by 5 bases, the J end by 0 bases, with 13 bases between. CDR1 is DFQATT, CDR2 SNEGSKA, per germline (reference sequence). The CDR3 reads CSASGTTMNTEAFF. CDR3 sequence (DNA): TGCAGTGCTTCCGGGACCACCATGAACACTGAAGCTTTCTTT.

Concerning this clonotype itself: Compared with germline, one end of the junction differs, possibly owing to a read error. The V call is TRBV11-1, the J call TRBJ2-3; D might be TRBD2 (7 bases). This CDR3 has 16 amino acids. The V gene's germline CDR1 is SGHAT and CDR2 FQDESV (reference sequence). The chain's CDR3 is CASSLGGLASTDTQYF. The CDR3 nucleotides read TGTGCTAGCAGCCTCGGGGGGCTAGCCAGCACAGATACGCAGTATTTT.

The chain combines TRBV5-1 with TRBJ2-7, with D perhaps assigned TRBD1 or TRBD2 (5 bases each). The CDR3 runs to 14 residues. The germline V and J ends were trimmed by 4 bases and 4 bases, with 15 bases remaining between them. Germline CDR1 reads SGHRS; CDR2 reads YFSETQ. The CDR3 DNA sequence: TGCGCCAGCAGCACTGGGGACGACCGATACGAGCAGTACTTC. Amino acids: CASSTGDDRYEQYF.

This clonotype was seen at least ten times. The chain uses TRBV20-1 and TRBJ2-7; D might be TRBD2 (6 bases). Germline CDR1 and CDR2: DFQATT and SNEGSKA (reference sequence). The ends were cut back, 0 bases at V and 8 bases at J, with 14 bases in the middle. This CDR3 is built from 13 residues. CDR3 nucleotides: TGCAGTGCTAGAGACGGCCAGACTAGTAAGCAGTACTTC. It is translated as CSARDGQTSKQYF.

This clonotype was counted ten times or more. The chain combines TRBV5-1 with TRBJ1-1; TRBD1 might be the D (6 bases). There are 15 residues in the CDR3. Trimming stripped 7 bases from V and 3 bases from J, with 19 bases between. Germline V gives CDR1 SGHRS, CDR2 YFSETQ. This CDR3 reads CASAPAGGPDTEAFF. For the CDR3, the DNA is TGCGCCAGCGCTCCGGCGGGGGGGCCGGACACTGAAGCTTTCTTT.

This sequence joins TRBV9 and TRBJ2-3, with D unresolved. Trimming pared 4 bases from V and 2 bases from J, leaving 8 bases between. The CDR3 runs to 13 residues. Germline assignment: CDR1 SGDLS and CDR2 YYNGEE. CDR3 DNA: TGTGCCAGCAGCCTCTACTTCACAGATACGCAGTATTTT. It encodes CASSLYFTDTQYF.

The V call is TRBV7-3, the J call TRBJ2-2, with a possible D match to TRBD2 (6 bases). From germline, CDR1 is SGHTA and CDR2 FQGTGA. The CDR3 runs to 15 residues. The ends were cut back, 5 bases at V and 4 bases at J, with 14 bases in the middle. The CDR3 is CASSLLASSTGELFF. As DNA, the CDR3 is TGTGCCAGCAGCCTACTAGCTTCATCCACCGGGGAGCTGTTTTTT.

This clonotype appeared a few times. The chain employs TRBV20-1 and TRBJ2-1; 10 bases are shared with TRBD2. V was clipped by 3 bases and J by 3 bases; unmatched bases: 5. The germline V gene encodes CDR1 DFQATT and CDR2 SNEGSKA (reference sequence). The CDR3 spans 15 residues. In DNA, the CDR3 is TGCAGTGCTAGTGTGACTAGCGGGTTCTACAATGAGCAGTTCTTC. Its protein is CSASVTSGFYNEQFF.

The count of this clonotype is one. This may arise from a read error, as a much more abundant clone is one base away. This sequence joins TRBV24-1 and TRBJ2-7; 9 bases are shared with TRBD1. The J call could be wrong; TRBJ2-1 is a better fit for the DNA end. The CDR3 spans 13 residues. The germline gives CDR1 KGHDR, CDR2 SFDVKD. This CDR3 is CATSVTGGYEQFF. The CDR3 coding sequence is TGTGCCACCAGTGTTACAGGGGGCTACGAGCAGTTCTTC.

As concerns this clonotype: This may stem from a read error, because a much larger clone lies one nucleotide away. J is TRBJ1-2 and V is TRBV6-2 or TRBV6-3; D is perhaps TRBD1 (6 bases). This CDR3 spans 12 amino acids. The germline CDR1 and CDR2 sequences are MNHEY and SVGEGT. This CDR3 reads CAGSKGGGGYTF. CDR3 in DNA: TGTGCCGGCAGCAAAGGGGGAGGTGGCTACACCTTC.

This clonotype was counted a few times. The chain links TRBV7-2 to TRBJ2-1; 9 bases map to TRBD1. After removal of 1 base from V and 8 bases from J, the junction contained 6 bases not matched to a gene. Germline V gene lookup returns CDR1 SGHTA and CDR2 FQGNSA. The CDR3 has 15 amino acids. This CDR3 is CASSLEDRGIDEQFF. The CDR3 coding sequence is TGTGCCAGCAGCTTAGAGGACAGGGGTATAGATGAGCAGTTCTTC. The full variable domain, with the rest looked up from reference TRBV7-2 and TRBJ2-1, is GAGVSQSPSNKVTEKGKDVELRCDPISGHTALYWYRQSLGQGLEFLIYFQGNSAPDKSGLPSDRFSAERTGGSVSTLTIQRTQQEDSAVYLCASSLEDRGIDEQFFGPGTRLTVL.

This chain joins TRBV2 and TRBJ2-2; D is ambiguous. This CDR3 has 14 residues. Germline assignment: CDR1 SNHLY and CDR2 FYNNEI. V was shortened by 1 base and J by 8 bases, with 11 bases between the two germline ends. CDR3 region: CASSEGLGRGELFF. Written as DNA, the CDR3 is TGTGCCAGCAGTGAAGGACTGGGCAGGGGGGAGCTGTTTTTT.

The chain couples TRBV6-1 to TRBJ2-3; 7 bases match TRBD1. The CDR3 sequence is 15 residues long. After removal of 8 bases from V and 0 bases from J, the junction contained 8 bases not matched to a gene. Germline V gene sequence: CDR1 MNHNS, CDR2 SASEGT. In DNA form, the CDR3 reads TGTGCCAGCGGAAGACAGGGCATTAGCACAGATACGCAGTATTTT. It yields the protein CASGRQGISTDTQYF.

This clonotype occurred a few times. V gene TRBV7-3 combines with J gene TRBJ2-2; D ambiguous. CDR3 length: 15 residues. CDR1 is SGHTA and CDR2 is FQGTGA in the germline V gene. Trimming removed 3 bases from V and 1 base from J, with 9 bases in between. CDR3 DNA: TGTGCCAGCAGCTTTGTCGCAGGGAACACCGGGGAGCTGTTTTTT. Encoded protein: CASSFVAGNTGELFF.

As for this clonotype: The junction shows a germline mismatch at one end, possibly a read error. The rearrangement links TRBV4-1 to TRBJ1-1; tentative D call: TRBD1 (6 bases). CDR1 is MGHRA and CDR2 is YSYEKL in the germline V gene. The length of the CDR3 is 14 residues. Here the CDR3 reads CASSQGDMNTEAFF. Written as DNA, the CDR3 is TGCGCCAGCAGTCAAGGGGACATGAACACTGAAGCTTTCTTT.

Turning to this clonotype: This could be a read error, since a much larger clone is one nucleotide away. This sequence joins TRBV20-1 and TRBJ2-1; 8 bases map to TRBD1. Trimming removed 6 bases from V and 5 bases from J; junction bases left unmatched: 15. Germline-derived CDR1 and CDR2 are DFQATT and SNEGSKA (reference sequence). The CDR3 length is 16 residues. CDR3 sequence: CSALQRDRSGNNEQFF. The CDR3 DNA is TGCAGTGCCCTTCAACGGGACAGGTCGGGGAACAATGAGCAGTTCTTC.

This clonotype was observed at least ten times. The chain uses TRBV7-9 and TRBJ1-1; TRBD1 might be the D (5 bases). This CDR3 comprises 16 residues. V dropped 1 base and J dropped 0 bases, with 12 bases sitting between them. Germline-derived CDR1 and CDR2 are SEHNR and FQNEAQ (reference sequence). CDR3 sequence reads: CASSLVGPTVNTEAFF. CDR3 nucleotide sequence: TGTGCCAGCAGCTTAGTTGGTCCGACAGTGAACACTGAAGCTTTCTTT.

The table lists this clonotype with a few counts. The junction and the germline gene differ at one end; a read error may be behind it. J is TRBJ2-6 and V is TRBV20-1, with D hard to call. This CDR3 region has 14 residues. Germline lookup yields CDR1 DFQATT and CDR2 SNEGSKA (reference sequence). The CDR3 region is CSARGDTGANVLTF. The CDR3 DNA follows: TGCAGTGCCAGAGGCGATACTGGGGCCAACGTCCTGACTTTC.

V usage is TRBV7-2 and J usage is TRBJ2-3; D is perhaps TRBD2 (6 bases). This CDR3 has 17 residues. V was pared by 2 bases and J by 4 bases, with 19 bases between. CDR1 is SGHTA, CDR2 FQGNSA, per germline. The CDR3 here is CASSLSAGGVGADTQYF. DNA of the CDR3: TGTGCCAGCAGCTTAAGTGCAGGCGGGGTGGGGGCAGATACGCAGTATTTT.

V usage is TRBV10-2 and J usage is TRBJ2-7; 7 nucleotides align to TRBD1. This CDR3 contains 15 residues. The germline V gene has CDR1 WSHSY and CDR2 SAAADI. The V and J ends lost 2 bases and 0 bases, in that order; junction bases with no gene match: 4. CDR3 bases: TGCGCCAGCAGTGAGACCAGGGGGAGCTCCTACGAGCAGTACTTC. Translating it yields CASSETRGSSYEQYF.

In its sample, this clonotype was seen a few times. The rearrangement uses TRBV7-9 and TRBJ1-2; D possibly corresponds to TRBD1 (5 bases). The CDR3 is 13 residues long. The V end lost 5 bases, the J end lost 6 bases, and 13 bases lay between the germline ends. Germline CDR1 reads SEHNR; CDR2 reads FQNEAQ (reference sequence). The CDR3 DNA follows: TGTGCCAGCAGCCCTTCGAGGGGAGATGGCTACACCTTC. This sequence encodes CASSPSRGDGYTF.

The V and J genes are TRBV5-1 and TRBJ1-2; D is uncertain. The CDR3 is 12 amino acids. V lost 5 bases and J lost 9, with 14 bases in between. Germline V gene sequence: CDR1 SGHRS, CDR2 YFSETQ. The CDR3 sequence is CASSPKVASYTF. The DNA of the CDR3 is TGCGCCAGCAGTCCAAAAGTCGCCAGCTACACCTTC. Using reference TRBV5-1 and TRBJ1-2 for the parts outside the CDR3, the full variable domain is KAGVTQTPRYLIKTRGQQVTLSCSPISGHRSVSWYQQTPGQGLQFLFEYFSETQRNKGNFPGRFSGRQFSNSRSEMNVSTLELGDSALYLCASSPKVASYTFGSGTRLTVV.

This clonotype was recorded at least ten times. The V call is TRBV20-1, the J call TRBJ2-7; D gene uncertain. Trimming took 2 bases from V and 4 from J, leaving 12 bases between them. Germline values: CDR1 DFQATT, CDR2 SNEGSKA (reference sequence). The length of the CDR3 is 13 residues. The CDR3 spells CSARTETPYEQYF. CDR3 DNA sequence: TGCAGTGCTAGAACAGAGACACCTTACGAGCAGTACTTC.